Below are 11 T cell receptor beta chains sequenced from a single sample in a study of T cells in Graves' hyperthyroidism and ophthalmopathy. RNA transcripts were the template for amplifying TCR beta CDR3 regions. The TCR CDR3 was amplified in a first-round RT-PCR using the HTBI primer set. TCRdb re-derived calls from the multiplex PCR reads in MiXCR, one entry per CDR3 protein. The data show 500,000 to 800,000 distinct CDR3 sequences, with about 45% seen just once and roughly 7.2% held by the top ten. The sequenced sample was peripheral blood or thyroid tissue (not recorded which). The receptor source for this set is an adult man with Graves' disease, either hyperthyroidism or ophthalmopathy (not recorded which).

The chain combines TRBV29-1 with TRBJ1-5; 9 nucleotides match TRBD1. With V trimmed by 7 bases and J by 6 bases, 7 bases remained unmatched. CDR1 SQVTM and CDR2 ANQGSEA come from the germline V gene. The CDR3 length is 13 residues. DNA of the CDR3: TGCAGCGCCCGGACAGGGGTGAGTCAGCCCCAGCATTTT. Translated: CSARTGVSQPQHF. Based on the CDR3 plus reference TRBV29-1 and TRBJ1-5, the full variable domain is SAVISQKPSRDICQRGTSLTIQCQVDSQVTMMFWYRQQPGQSLTLIATANQGSEATYESGFVIDKFPISRPNLTFSTLTVSNMSPEDSSIYLCSARTGVSQPQHFGDGTRLSIL.

The V and J genes are TRBV11-1 and TRBJ1-5, with D unclear. Germline V gives CDR1 SGHAT, CDR2 FQDESV (reference sequence). The CDR3 spans 13 residues. V was pared by 7 bases and J by 4 bases, with 11 bases between. The CDR3, as DNA: TGTGCCAGCAAGAGGATGGCGAATCAGCCCCAGCATTTT. This encodes CASKRMANQPQHF.

This chain connects TRBV2 to TRBJ2-7; 10 nucleotides line up with TRBD2. Trimming cost V 8 bases and J 1 base; bases outside gene matches: 8. Germline assignment: CDR1 SNHLY and CDR2 FYNNEI. The CDR3 length is 15 residues. The CDR3 nucleotides are TGTGCCAGCTCGCCCTTGACTAGCGGGTCCTACGAGCAGTACTTC. Translation: CASSPLTSGSYEQYF.

The chain links TRBV25-1 to TRBJ2-2; D perhaps matches TRBD2 (6 bases). V dropped 1 base and J dropped 3 bases, with 6 bases sitting between them. CDR1 is MGHDK and CDR2 is SYGVNS in the germline V gene. The CDR3 runs 14 residues. The CDR3 DNA sequence: TGTGCCAGCAGTGAATGGAGGGACACCGGGGAGCTGTTTTTT. Amino acids: CASSEWRDTGELFF.

The chain links TRBV7-9 to TRBJ2-1; the D gene is possibly TRBD2 (5 bases). V was pared by 4 bases and J by 7 bases, with 14 bases between. Germline CDR1 is SEHNR and CDR2 is FQNEAQ (reference sequence). The CDR3 covers 14 residues. This CDR3 is CASSSLGDGNEQFF. CDR3 bases: TGTGCCAGCAGCTCCCTCGGGGATGGGAATGAGCAGTTCTTC.

V and J are TRBV2 and TRBJ1-1; D ambiguous. The CDR3 totals 15 residues. V shed 5 bases and J shed 1 base, with 14 bases lying between them. Germline lookup yields CDR1 SNHLY and CDR2 FYNNEI. CDR3 sequence reads: CASSLAGIANTEAFF. For the CDR3, the DNA is TGTGCCAGCAGTTTAGCGGGAATTGCGAACACTGAAGCTTTCTTT.

This clonotype was seen just once. As the CDR3 is not closed by the conserved phenylalanine or tryptophan, this likely results from a read error. The DNA is omitted, as the CDR3 cannot be located on it reliably, and the CDR3 follows TCRdb's listing. The rearrangement uses TRBV11-1 and TRBJ1-1. CDR1 SGHAT and CDR2 FQDESV come from the germline V gene (reference sequence). Inclusive of both ends, the CDR3 amounts to 9 amino acids. CDR3: CASSAGSSG.

The rearrangement joins TRBV2 to TRBJ2-6, with D possibly being TRBD1 (6 bases). V was clipped by 6 bases and J by 8 bases, with 11 bases between them. The V gene's germline CDR1 is SNHLY and CDR2 FYNNEI. The length of the CDR3 is 13 residues. In nucleotides, the CDR3 is TGTGCCAGCAGCGCCCAGGGGTCCAACGTCCTGACTTTC. Its protein product is CASSAQGSNVLTF.

Points on this clonotype: A read error may produce the germline difference seen at one junction end. CDR3 sequence: CAISGLPGASNQPQHF. The CDR3 DNA is TGTGCCATCAGTGGGCTACCAGGCGCGAGCAATCAGCCCCAGCATTTT. The rearrangement uses TRBV24-1 and TRBJ1-5; D ambiguous. CDR1 and CDR2 (germline): KGHDR, SFDVKD. This CDR3 comprises 16 residues.

The sample holds a few counts of this clonotype. The J gene is TRBJ1-2, the V gene TRBV12-3 or TRBV12-4, with TRBD1 identical over 7 bases. V shed 2 bases and J 12 bases; nucleotides not matched to a gene: 15. The CDR3 is 15 residues long. CDR3 bases: TGTGCCAGCAGTTTAACCCCGACAGGGACGGTCGGGGACACCTTC. Protein: CASSLTPTGTVGDTF.

This clonotype occurred a few times. The chain recombines TRBV19 with TRBJ1-2; 9 positions match TRBD1. Trimming at V came to 11 bases and at J to 1 base, leaving 17 bases not matched to a gene. Germline lookup yields CDR1 LNHDA and CDR2 SQIVND (reference sequence). CDR3 size: 17 residues. The CDR3 nucleotides read TGTGCCTGGAGTGCCGGGACAGGGTCCTTCTATAACTATGGCTACACCTTC. It is translated as CAWSAGTGSFYNYGYTF.